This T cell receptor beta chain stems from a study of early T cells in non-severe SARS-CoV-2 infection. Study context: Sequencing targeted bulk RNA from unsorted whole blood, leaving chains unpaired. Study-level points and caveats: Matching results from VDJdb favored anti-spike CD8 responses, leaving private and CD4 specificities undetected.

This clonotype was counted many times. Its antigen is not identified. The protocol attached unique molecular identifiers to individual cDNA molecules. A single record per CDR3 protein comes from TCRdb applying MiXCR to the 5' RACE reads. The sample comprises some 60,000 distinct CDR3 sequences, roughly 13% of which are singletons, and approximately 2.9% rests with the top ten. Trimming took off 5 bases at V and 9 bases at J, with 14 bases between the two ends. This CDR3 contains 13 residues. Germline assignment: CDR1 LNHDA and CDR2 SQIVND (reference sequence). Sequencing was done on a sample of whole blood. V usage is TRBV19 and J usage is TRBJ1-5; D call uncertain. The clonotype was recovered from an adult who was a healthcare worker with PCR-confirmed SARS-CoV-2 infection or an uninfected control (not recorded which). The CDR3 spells CASSPDPGRPQHF. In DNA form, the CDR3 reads TGTGCCAGTAGTCCAGACCCCGGGAGGCCCCAGCATTTT.